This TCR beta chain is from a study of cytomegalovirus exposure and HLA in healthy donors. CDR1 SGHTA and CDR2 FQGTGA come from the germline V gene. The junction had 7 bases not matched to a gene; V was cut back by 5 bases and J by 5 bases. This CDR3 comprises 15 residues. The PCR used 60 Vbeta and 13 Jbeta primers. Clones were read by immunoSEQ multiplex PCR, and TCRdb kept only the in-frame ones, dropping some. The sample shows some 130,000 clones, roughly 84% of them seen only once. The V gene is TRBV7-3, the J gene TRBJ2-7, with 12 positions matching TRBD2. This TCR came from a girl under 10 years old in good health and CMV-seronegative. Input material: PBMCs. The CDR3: CASSPGLAGMNEQYF. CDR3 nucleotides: TGTGCCAGCAGCCCCGGACTAGCGGGAATGAACGAGCAGTACTTC.